Following are 12 T cell receptor beta chains from one sample sequenced in a study of T cells in Graves' hyperthyroidism and ophthalmopathy. TCR beta CDR3 regions were amplified from RNA transcripts. The HTBI primer set drove a first-round RT-PCR of the TCR CDR3. TCRdb reprocessed the multiplex PCR reads with MiXCR, giving one entry per CDR3 protein. The sample lists roughly 400,000 distinct CDR3 sequences; over 12% were seen once. Sample: blood. The receptors were gathered from a man aged 50 to 59 with Graves' ophthalmopathy.

This clonotype has a handful of counts. The chain carries TRBV4-1 and TRBJ2-1; the match to TRBD2 covers 8 bases. Unmatched junction bases numbered 12, after V lost 2 bases and J lost 9 bases. The CDR3 has 16 residues. Germline V lookup: CDR1 MGHRA, CDR2 YSYEKL. This chain's CDR3 is CASSQLAGGVASEQFF. In nucleotides, the CDR3 is TGCGCCAGCAGCCAACTGGCCGGGGGGGTAGCGAGTGAGCAGTTCTTC.

This sequence joins TRBV5-1 and TRBJ2-2; 7 bases map to TRBD2. J gave up 6 bases and V 4 bases, and 6 bases lay outside the gene matches. Germline CDR1 is SGHRS and CDR2 is YFSETQ. This CDR3 comprises 14 residues. CDR3 amino acids: CASSSGLDPGELFF. As DNA, the CDR3 is TGCGCCAGCAGCAGTGGACTAGACCCCGGGGAGCTGTTTTTT.

This clonotype was found many times. The chain combines TRBV28 with TRBJ2-3; 7 positions agree with TRBD1. Germline-derived CDR1 and CDR2 are MDHEN and SYDVKM. Trimming took 8 bases from V and 3 from J; bases not matched to a gene: 23. The CDR3 spans 19 residues. The CDR3 loop reads CASYTPSLQGPPITDTQYF. CDR3 in DNA: TGTGCCAGCTATACGCCGAGCCTACAGGGGCCCCCTATTACAGATACGCAGTATTTT. The complete variable domain, with remaining parts taken from reference TRBV28 and TRBJ2-3, reads DVKVTQSSRYLVKRTGEKVFLECVQDMDHENMFWYRQDPGLGLRLIYFSYDVKMKEKGDIPEGYSVSREKKERFSLILESASTNQTSMYLCASYTPSLQGPPITDTQYFGPGTRLTVL.

This clonotype occurred many times. The gene calls are TRBV5-1 and TRBJ2-3, with D perhaps TRBD2 (6 bases). V dropped 4 bases and J dropped 1 base, with 10 bases sitting between them. The germline V gene encodes CDR1 SGHRS and CDR2 YFSETQ. The CDR3 consists of 14 residues. CDR3 amino acids: CASSTGDGTDTQYF. DNA for the CDR3: TGCGCCAGCAGCACGGGGGACGGCACAGATACGCAGTATTTT.

This clonotype was found many times. The chain uses TRBV5-8 and TRBJ2-7; a weak D match, TRBD2 (6 bases). Germline V lookup: CDR1 SGHTS, CDR2 YDEGEE. The CDR3 is 14 amino acids. Trimming removed 0 bases from V and 3 bases from J, with 10 bases in between. CDR3 region: CASSLGGRLYEQYF. In DNA form, the CDR3 reads TGTGCCAGCAGCTTGGGGGGGAGGCTCTACGAGCAGTACTTC.

This clonotype was detected many times. The chain links TRBV5-1 to TRBJ2-3, with D perhaps being TRBD1 or TRBD2 (5 bases each). The CDR3 extends over 16 amino acids. Trimming left V 0 bases short and J 5 bases short, with 16 bases between. CDR1 is SGHRS and CDR2 is YFSETQ in the germline V gene. CDR3 residues: CASSLAVGGTGDTQYF. In nucleotides, the CDR3 is TGCGCCAGCAGCTTGGCCGTTGGGGGAACGGGAGATACGCAGTATTTT.

This clonotype was counted ten times or more. The rearrangement joins TRBV24-1 to TRBJ2-5, with D hard to call. This CDR3 has 13 residues. Germline V CDR1 and CDR2: KGHDR, SFDVKD. Trimming stripped 2 bases from V and 3 bases from J, with 6 bases between. CDR3 bases: TGTGCCACCAGTGATTCCCTCAAAGAGACCCAGTACTTC. Its protein product is CATSDSLKETQYF.

This clonotype was observed a handful of times. This chain connects TRBV15 to TRBJ2-7; 14 positions match TRBD2. The V and J ends lost 11 bases and 0 bases, in that order; junction bases with no gene match: 15. Germline assignment: CDR1 LNHNV and CDR2 YYDKDF (reference sequence). The CDR3 spans 18 residues. CDR3 sequence (DNA): TGTGCCGGACCCGCCGGACTAGCGGGAGGTACAATCTCCTACGAGCAGTACTTC. Encoded protein: CAGPAGLAGGTISYEQYF.

This clonotype was counted ten times or more. The rearrangement joins TRBV7-9 to TRBJ1-6; perhaps TRBD1 as D (5 bases). In germline, CDR1 is SEHNR, CDR2 FQNEAQ (reference sequence). V shed 4 bases and J shed 7 bases, with 17 bases lying between them. The CDR3 loop spans 16 amino acids. CDR3 in amino acids: CASSSLDPGPNSPLHF. The CDR3, as DNA: TGTGCCAGCAGCTCACTGGATCCGGGACCAAATTCACCCCTCCACTTT.

The chain is built from TRBV29-1 and TRBJ2-4; perhaps TRBD1 as D (6 bases). The CDR3 has 13 amino acids. Trimming left V 6 bases short and J 5 bases short, with 14 bases between. Germline CDR1 reads SQVTM; CDR2 reads ANQGSEA. CDR3 DNA: TGCAGCGTCTCCCGTGGGGGCGAAAACATTCAGTACTTC. It translates to CSVSRGGENIQYF.

The sample holds many counts of this clonotype. The chain couples TRBV14 to TRBJ1-1; D uncertain. CDR3 length: 15 amino acids. Trimming pared 3 bases from V and 4 bases from J, leaving 15 bases between. The germline gives CDR1 SGHDN, CDR2 FVKESK. The CDR3 protein is CASSQGSAGRTEAFF. CDR3 nucleotide sequence: TGTGCCAGCAGCCAGGGTTCCGCCGGACGCACTGAAGCTTTCTTT.

This clonotype was seen only a few times. This chain connects TRBV6-1 to TRBJ2-1, with TRBD2 identical over 10 bases. The CDR3 is 17 residues long. Unmatched junction bases numbered 13, after V lost 5 bases and J lost 6 bases. Germline values: CDR1 MNHNS, CDR2 SASEGT. CDR3 sequence (DNA): TGTGCCAGCAGTCTAGTCCCCGGGACTAGCGCTCTCAATGAGCAGTTCTTC. It is translated as CASSLVPGTSALNEQFF.